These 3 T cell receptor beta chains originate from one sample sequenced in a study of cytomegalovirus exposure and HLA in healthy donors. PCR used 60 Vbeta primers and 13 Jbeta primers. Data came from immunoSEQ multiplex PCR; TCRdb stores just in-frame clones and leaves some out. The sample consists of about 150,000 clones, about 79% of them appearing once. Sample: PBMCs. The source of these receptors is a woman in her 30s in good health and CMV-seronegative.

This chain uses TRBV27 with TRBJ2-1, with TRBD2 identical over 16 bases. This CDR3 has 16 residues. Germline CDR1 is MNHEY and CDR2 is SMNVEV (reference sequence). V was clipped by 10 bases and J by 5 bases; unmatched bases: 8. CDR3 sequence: CAIAGLAGGPNNEQFF. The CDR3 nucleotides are TGTGCCATCGCGGGACTAGCGGGGGGGCCCAACAATGAGCAGTTCTTC.

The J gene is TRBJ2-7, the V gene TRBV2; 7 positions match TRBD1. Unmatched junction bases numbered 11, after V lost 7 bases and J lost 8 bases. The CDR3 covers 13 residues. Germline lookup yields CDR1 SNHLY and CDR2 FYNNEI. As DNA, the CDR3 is TGTGCCAGCAAAGATCCGGGACAGATTAAGCAGTACTTC. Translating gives CASKDPGQIKQYF. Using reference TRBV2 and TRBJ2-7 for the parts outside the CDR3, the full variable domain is EPEVTQTPSHQVTQMGQEVILRCVPISNHLYFYWYRQILGQKVEFLVSFYNNEISEKSEIFDDQFSVERPDGSNFTLKIRSTKLEDSAMYFCASKDPGQIKQYFGPGTRLTVT.

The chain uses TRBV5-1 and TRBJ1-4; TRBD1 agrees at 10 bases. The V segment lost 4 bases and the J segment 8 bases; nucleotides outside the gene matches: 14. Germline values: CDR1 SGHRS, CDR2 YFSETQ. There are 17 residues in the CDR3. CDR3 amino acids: CASSPMAVGTGVEKLFF. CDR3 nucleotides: TGCGCCAGCAGCCCAATGGCCGTCGGGACAGGGGTCGAAAAACTGTTTTTT.